The clone carrying this TCR beta chain was picked up one time. The method was immunoSEQ multiplex PCR; TCRdb's version includes in-frame clones alone and lacks a portion of them. The sample carries 150,000 to 200,000 clones, approximately 85% recorded once. The data stem from a study of blood T cell repertoires in COVID-19. Study as a whole: The samples span acute and convalescent COVID-19 from the United States, Italy and Spain.

The specimen sequenced was peripheral blood. The sequence was obtained from a human donor with active or convalescent COVID-19. The donor label of this sample is uncertain.

The CDR3: CASNERLPSNYGYTF. CDR3 bases: TGTGCCAGTAACGAAAGACTTCCGTCTAACTATGGCTACACCTTC. The chain joins TRBV19 to TRBJ1-2; D ambiguous. In germline, CDR1 is LNHDA, CDR2 SQIVND (reference sequence). V was shortened by 7 bases and J by 0 bases, with 15 bases between the two germline ends. The CDR3 spans 15 residues.